Listed below are T cell receptor beta chains from one sample, sequenced in a study of Ad26.COV2.S vaccination and SARS-CoV-2 variants. The assay was immunoSEQ multiplex PCR, and TCRdb's table has in-frame clones only and misses some. Among around 140,000 clones listed, 86% were seen once. The sequencing here drew on peripheral blood, taken after recovery from COVID-19. Every receptor here comes from a human donor who had recovered from COVID-19. The CDR3 runs from the conserved cysteine through the conserved F or W.

V gene	J gene	CDR3 protein
TRBV6-5	TRBJ1-1	CASTFRGNTEAFF
TRBV7-7	TRBJ1-1	CASSLGPGRYTEAFF
TRBV28	TRBJ1-1	CASSQIRGNTEAFF
TRBV7-9	TRBJ2-5	CASSSGRETQYF
TRBV15	TRBJ1-4	CATSRVMVVQEKLFF
TRBV7-9	TRBJ1-2	CAGSGGPTYGYTF
TRBV7-9	TRBJ1-2	CASSSRTGYGYTF
TRBV3-1/TRBV3-2	TRBJ1-1	CASSQGWNTEAFF
TRBV7-2	TRBJ2-3	CASSLVAWRRGRTDTQYF
TRBV9	TRBJ1-3	CASSSRQGMNTIYF
TRBV28	TRBJ2-7	CASNRGGTGYYEQYF
TRBV6-2/TRBV6-3	TRBJ1-1	CASSYDDRGDTEAFF
TRBV19	TRBJ2-1	CASSNPIYLGGGKFNEQFF
TRBV28	TRBJ1-4	CASSPGRIREKLFF
TRBV6-5	TRBJ1-1	CASKNGWGADAFF
TRBV7-2	TRBJ2-7	CASSTRTGGSYEQYF
TRBV3-1/TRBV3-2	TRBJ2-7	CASSQGYEQYF
TRBV7-6	TRBJ2-7	CASSLGGLKGAYEQYF
TRBV6-5	TRBJ2-7	CASSALDWGGDEQYF
TRBV9	TRBJ2-3	CASSVRAGGHTDTQYF
TRBV28	TRBJ2-6	CASSLPPGAGANVLTF
TRBV5-8	TRBJ2-3	CASSLITGTSTDTQYF